Detailed here is one TCR beta chain. Its antigen remains undetermined. No base quality values were provided; no much bigger clone lies one nucleotide off. The method was the immunoSEQ multiplex PCR assay. The hsTCRB Kit was used according to the manufacturer's protocol to amplify rearranged TCR beta chain sequences. An Illumina MiSeq was used to sequence the TCRB libraries. The study's processing was this. The kit vendor's proprietary platform handled demultiplexing, trimming and gene mapping. Here the immuneACCESS table is served through TCRdb, limited to in-frame sequences with V and J called. Missing clones are a known gap in these copies; in checked studies unresolved V genes cover under half, and the rest lacks a known reason. The V and J calls and clone size come from that table; D and trimming were worked out from the DNA. This sample is represented by 40,000 to 65,000 clones; approximately 78% of them were singletons. 1.8% of the sample is in the top ten clones.

The CDR3 runs 12 residues from the cysteine to the phenylalanine. Only the CDR3 DNA is retained, 36 bases long and in frame from the first base. Trimming takes 4 bases off V and 7 bases off J; junction bases not matched to a gene: 3. Via the germline V gene, CDR1 is SQVTM and CDR2 ANQGSEA. The sample originates from a study of a mutant IDH1 vaccine in newly diagnosed glioma listed by TCRdb under 2021. Concerning the study at large: Patients received eight vaccinations in weeks 1, 3, 5, 7, 11, 15, 19 and 23, corresponding to visits V03 through V10. Longitudinal TCRB deep sequencing was performed for about 25 treated patients wherever samples were available for exploratory analyses. Of the approximately 34 patients who were treated, around 62% were male and about 40% were female, and the mean age was about 40 years. Peripheral blood samples were drawn at six visits, namely V03 (baseline), V05, V07, V10, V12 and V13. Before enrollment, most patients had been given radiochemotherapy with temozolomide as standard therapy, while the rest had received either radiotherapy alone or temozolomide alone. In the chemotherapy-containing groups, vaccination started alongside temozolomide cycles, whereas in patients who had radiotherapy alone it started 4-6 weeks after radiotherapy.

The sample's time point label, in plain terms: week 5, during vaccination. Each vaccine dose was 300 ug of a 20-mer mutant IDH1 peptide in Montanide, given subcutaneously with topical imiquimod. Donors had newly diagnosed WHO grade 3 or 4 IDH1-mutant astrocytomas with loss of nuclear ATRX. The samples were drawn from NOA16, a multicentre, single-arm, open-label phase I trial in Germany that tested a mutant IDH1 peptide vaccine in humans for the first time. The DNeasy Blood and Tissue Kit was used to extract genomic DNA from EDTA blood for TCRB sequencing. The investigation overall reported the following: The authors noted that analyses of patient blood samples could not be reproduced because of sample limitations. Immune responses induced by the vaccine were seen in around 93% of patients across multiple MHC alleles. PBMC samples for TCRB deep sequencing were selected based on availability. Pseudoprogression appeared unrelated to alterations in the top peripheral T cell clonotypes detected by TCRB sequencing.

The sequenced sample was PBMCs, obtained from a glioma patient whose treatment included an IDH1 peptide vaccine. This sequence uses TRBV29-1 and TRBJ1-2; TRBD1 matches 10 bases in the middle. The receptor comes from a woman between 40 and 55 years old with glioma. CDR3 sequence: CSVGDRGGGYTF. DNA sequence: TGCAGCGTTGGGGACAGGGGAGGTGGCTACACCTTC.